This T cell receptor (beta chain) comes out of a study of cytomegalovirus exposure and HLA in healthy donors. The wider study: Earlier work reported some 110 million unique TCR beta sequences from 150 million to 200 million T cells. HLA-typed donors were the source of some 80 million unique TCRs, which an early data release held.

Germline loops: CDR1 MNHEY, CDR2 SVGAGI. This CDR3 has 11 amino acids. On this clone itself: The antigen remains undetermined. An end of the junction differs from the germline gene, which may be a read error.

All donors participated as healthy donors of bone marrow. Study observations and caveats: Relative to equally common others, HLA-associated TCR beta chains showed greater clonal expansion in a later analysis.

The PCR used 60 Vbeta and 13 Jbeta primers. Clones were read by immunoSEQ multiplex PCR, and TCRdb kept only the in-frame ones, dropping some. The sample totals 140,000 to 150,000 clones. This chain links TRBV6-5 with TRBJ1-2; D is unclear. Sequencing was done on a sample of PBMCs. The receptor's source is a woman in her forties or fifties in good health and CMV-seronegative. The CDR3 protein is CASRIQRAEVF. CDR3 bases: TGTGCCAGCAGGATCCAGAGGGCTGAGGTGTTC.